These 22 T cell receptor beta chains came from one sample sequenced in a study of pediatric ulcerative colitis. Data came from immunoSEQ multiplex PCR; TCRdb stores just in-frame clones and leaves some out. The table has around 65,000 clones, 77% seen once; the top ten hold roughly 5.2%. Sequencing was carried out using blood. The source is a boy aged 5-17 years with moderate ulcerative colitis.

The chain couples TRBV27 to TRBJ2-1; the D gene is possibly TRBD2 (5 bases). This CDR3 contains 13 residues. Germline CDR1 and CDR2: MNHEY and SMNVEV (reference sequence). V was clipped by 3 bases and J by 4 bases, with 7 bases between them. The CDR3 loop is CASSFRTYNEQFF. CDR3 coding DNA: TGTGCCAGCAGTTTTCGGACTTACAATGAGCAGTTCTTC.

The chain has TRBV5-1 and TRBJ1-1; weak D call: TRBD1 (6 bases). The CDR3 is 15 amino acids. The germline V gene encodes CDR1 SGHRS and CDR2 YFSETQ. Trimming took off 2 bases at V and 1 base at J, with 12 bases between the two ends. The CDR3 spells CASSLTGTTNTEAFF. The CDR3 coding sequence is TGCGCCAGCAGCTTAACCGGGACAACGAACACTGAAGCTTTCTTT.

This clone was recorded a few times. The chain combines TRBV5-4 with TRBJ1-1; no definite D call. Germline-derived CDR1 and CDR2 are SGHNT and YYREEE (reference sequence). The CDR3 runs to 14 residues. The germline V and J ends were trimmed by 6 bases and 6 bases, with 18 bases remaining between them. The CDR3: CASTNQHELPEAFF. DNA of the CDR3: TGTGCCAGCACCAACCAGCATGAGCTGCCTGAAGCTTTCTTT.

This chain connects TRBV6-6 to TRBJ2-7; possible D gene TRBD2, 6 bases. Germline CDR1 MNHNY, CDR2 SVGAGI (reference sequence). This CDR3 spans 15 amino acids. Trimming pared 2 bases from V and 4 bases from J, leaving 15 bases between. CDR3 nucleotides: TGTGCCAGCAGTTACCCGGGTGAAGGGAGGTACGAGCAGTACTTC. Protein: CASSYPGEGRYEQYF.

The chain is built from TRBV4-1 and TRBJ1-1, with D perhaps matching TRBD1 (6 bases). Germline CDR1 and CDR2: MGHRA and YSYEKL. This CDR3 contains 14 residues. Trimming removed 1 base at V and 1 base at J, with 7 bases between. CDR3 protein: CASSQGGQNTEAFF. The CDR3 DNA follows: TGCGCCAGCAGCCAAGGGGGGCAGAACACTGAAGCTTTCTTT.

This chain links TRBV28 with TRBJ1-4; the D gene is possibly TRBD1 (6 bases). The CDR3 contains 17 residues. The V gene lost 6 bases and the J gene lost 0 bases, with 17 bases spanning the gap. Germline V CDR1 and CDR2: MDHEN, SYDVKM. CDR3 nucleotides: TGTGCCAGCAGCTATGACAGGACTTATGCAACTAATGAAAAACTGTTTTTT. It translates to CASSYDRTYATNEKLFF.

The rearrangement uses TRBV19 and TRBJ1-2, with D hard to call. Germline CDR1 and CDR2: LNHDA and SQIVND (reference sequence). The V gene lost 3 bases and the J gene lost 4 bases, with 9 bases spanning the gap. The CDR3 is 13 amino acids. The CDR3 spells CASSMWEGYGYTF. The DNA for the CDR3 is TGTGCCAGTAGTATGTGGGAGGGCTATGGCTACACCTTC.

This clone was found a few times. This chain uses TRBV2 with TRBJ2-7; 8 bases agree with TRBD1. CDR1 and CDR2 from the germline V gene are SNHLY and FYNNEI. The CDR3 totals 14 residues. Trimming at V came to 7 bases and at J to 0 bases, leaving 5 bases not matched to a gene. The CDR3 loop is CASTTGDSSYEQYF. CDR3 DNA sequence: TGTGCCAGCACGACAGGGGACAGCTCCTACGAGCAGTACTTC.

The genes are TRBV12-5 and TRBJ1-1, with 8 nucleotides matching TRBD1. The CDR3 runs 17 residues. Germline-derived CDR1 and CDR2 are LGHNT and FRNRAP. J was trimmed by 7 bases and V by 0 bases; bases with no gene match: 13. The CDR3 coding sequence is TGTGCTAGTGGTTTGGTACTAGGGACAGGCGGGGATCTTGAAGCTTTCTTT. The encoded protein is CASGLVLGTGGDLEAFF.

The chain has TRBV28 and TRBJ1-3, with 7 bases aligning to TRBD1. This CDR3 has 15 amino acids. CDR1 is MDHEN and CDR2 is SYDVKM in the germline V gene. V shed 5 bases and J 5 bases; nucleotides not matched to a gene: 9. In DNA, the CDR3 is TGTGCCAGCAGTGGGCAGGGGGACGGCCGAAACACCATATATTTT. Protein sequence: CASSGQGDGRNTIYF.

This chain uses TRBV4-1 with TRBJ2-3; 8 bases map to TRBD2. The V gene end was trimmed by 1 base and the J gene end by 6 bases; junction bases not matched to a gene: 6. The CDR3 totals 15 residues. Germline CDR1 is MGHRA and CDR2 is YSYEKL. The CDR3 region has the DNA TGCGCCAGCAGCCAAGTTTCGCGGGAGGAGGATACGCAGTATTTT. Amino acids: CASSQVSREEDTQYF.

The rearrangement links TRBV18 to TRBJ1-1; unclear D gene. Per the germline V gene, CDR1 is KGHSH and CDR2 is LQKENI. Trimming cost V 2 bases and J 1 base, with 8 bases left between them. The length of the CDR3 is 14 residues. The DNA of the CDR3 is TGTGCCAGCTCACCATCGGCGCGGAACACTGAAGCTTTCTTT. The encoded protein is CASSPSARNTEAFF.

This chain joins TRBV6-1 and TRBJ1-1, with D possibly matching TRBD1 (6 bases). There are 12 residues in the CDR3. V was cut by 10 bases and J by 5 bases, with 14 bases left in between. CDR1 and CDR2 from the germline V gene are MNHNS and SASEGT. This chain's CDR3 is CATTQGWTEAFF. The CDR3 DNA follows: TGTGCCACCACACAGGGTTGGACTGAAGCTTTCTTT.

V gene TRBV7-2 combines with J gene TRBJ1-1; TRBD1 is a possible D gene (5 bases). This CDR3 contains 15 residues. Germline lookup yields CDR1 SGHTA and CDR2 FQGNSA. The V end was cut by 1 base, the J end by 2 bases, with 11 bases between. The CDR3 region is CASSLVGGLNTEAFF. Written as DNA, the CDR3 is TGTGCCAGCAGCTTAGTCGGGGGACTAAACACTGAAGCTTTCTTT.

The rearrangement links TRBV6-6 to TRBJ1-1; TRBD1 matches at 8 bases. V shed 6 bases, J shed 2 bases, and the junction held 11 bases outside the gene matches. Germline loops: CDR1 MNHNY, CDR2 SVGAGI (reference sequence). This CDR3 contains 16 residues. The CDR3 DNA reads as TGTGCCAGCAGACCCGGACAGGGCTCTCTTAACACTGAAGCTTTCTTT. Translated: CASRPGQGSLNTEAFF.

V usage is TRBV9 and J usage is TRBJ2-7; D assignment may be TRBD1 or TRBD2 (5 bases each). CDR3 size: 14 residues. The germline V gene encodes CDR1 SGDLS and CDR2 YYNGEE. V was shortened by 0 bases and J by 0 bases, with 7 bases between the two germline ends. CDR3 bases: TGTGCCAGCAGCGTAGGGGACGCCTCCTACGAGCAGTACTTC. It codes for CASSVGDASYEQYF.

This chain joins TRBV29-1 and TRBJ1-5, with a tentative D call TRBD1 (5 bases). In germline, CDR1 is SQVTM, CDR2 ANQGSEA. This CDR3 has 12 amino acids. Trimming removed 4 bases from V and 1 base from J, with 5 bases in between. CDR3 bases: TGCAGCGTTGGGGACAGCAATCAGCCCCAGCATTTT. Translation gives CSVGDSNQPQHF.

This clone was detected only a few times. J is TRBJ1-1 and V is TRBV7-9; D ambiguous. The germline V gene has CDR1 SEHNR and CDR2 FQNEAQ (reference sequence). This CDR3 is 14 amino acids long. Deletions cut 2 bases from V and 0 bases from J, with 7 bases between. CDR3 in amino acids: CASSLLGLNTEAFF. In DNA form, the CDR3 reads TGTGCCAGCAGCTTATTAGGGCTGAACACTGAAGCTTTCTTT.

This sequence joins TRBV6-5 and TRBJ2-3; weak D call: TRBD2 (6 bases). CDR1 is MNHEY and CDR2 is SVGAGI in the germline V gene. The CDR3 sequence is 10 residues long. V shed 10 bases and J shed 5 bases, with 7 bases lying between them. CDR3 loop: CATGGDTQYF. CDR3 bases: TGTGCCACCGGGGGAGATACGCAGTATTTT.

This clone counts as medium-sized. This chain links TRBV25-1 with TRBJ2-7; D might be TRBD1 (5 bases). The V end was cut by 4 bases, the J end by 2 bases, with 15 bases between. Germline V gives CDR1 MGHDK, CDR2 SYGVNS. The CDR3 length is 15 residues. The CDR3 protein is CASSAATVHTYEQYF. The CDR3 bases are TGTGCCAGCAGTGCTGCGACAGTCCACACCTACGAGCAGTACTTC.

The rearrangement uses TRBV5-6 and TRBJ1-2, with TRBD1 as a possible D gene (6 bases). The CDR3 is 13 amino acids. CDR1 and CDR2 (germline): SGHDT, YYEEEE. The ends were cut back, 5 bases at V and 6 bases at J, with 14 bases in the middle. The CDR3 DNA is TGTGCCAGCAGTCCCGGGACATCGAATGGCTACACCTTC. Translating gives CASSPGTSNGYTF.

The chain carries TRBV28 and TRBJ2-7; 7 nucleotides match TRBD1. This CDR3 has 13 amino acids. V trimming: 2 bases; J trimming: 4 bases; junction bases outside the gene matches: 2. CDR1 is MDHEN, CDR2 SYDVKM, per germline. CDR3: CASSLGTEYEQYF. The DNA for the CDR3 is TGTGCCAGCAGTTTAGGGACAGAATACGAGCAGTACTTC.